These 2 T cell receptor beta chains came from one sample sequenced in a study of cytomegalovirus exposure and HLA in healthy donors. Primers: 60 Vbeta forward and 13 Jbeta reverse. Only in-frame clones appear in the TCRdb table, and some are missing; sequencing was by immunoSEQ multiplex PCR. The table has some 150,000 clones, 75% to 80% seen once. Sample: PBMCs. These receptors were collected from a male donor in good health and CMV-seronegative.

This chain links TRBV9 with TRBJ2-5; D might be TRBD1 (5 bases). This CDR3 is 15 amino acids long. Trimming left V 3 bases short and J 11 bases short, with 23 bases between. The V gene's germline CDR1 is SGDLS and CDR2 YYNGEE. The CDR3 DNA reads TGTGCCAGCAGCGGACCTCAGGGAAGAAGTTCGTTGCAGTACTTC. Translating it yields CASSGPQGRSSLQYF.

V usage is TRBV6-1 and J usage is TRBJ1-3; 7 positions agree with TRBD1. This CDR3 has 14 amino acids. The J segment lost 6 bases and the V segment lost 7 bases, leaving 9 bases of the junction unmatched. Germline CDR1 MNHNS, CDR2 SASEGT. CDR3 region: CASNRGSTQNTIYF. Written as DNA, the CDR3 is TGTGCCAGCAACAGGGGCAGTACCCAAAACACCATATATTTT.